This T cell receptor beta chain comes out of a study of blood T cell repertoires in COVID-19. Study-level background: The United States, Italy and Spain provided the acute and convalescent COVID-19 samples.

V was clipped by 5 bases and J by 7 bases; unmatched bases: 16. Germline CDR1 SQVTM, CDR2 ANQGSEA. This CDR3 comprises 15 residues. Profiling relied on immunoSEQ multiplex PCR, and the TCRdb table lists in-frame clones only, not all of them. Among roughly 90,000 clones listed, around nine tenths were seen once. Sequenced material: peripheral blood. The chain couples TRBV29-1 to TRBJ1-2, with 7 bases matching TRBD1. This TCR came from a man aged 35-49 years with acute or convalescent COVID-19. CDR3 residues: CSVWNRGYGSSGYTF. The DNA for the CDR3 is TGCAGCGTTTGGAACAGGGGATATGGCAGTAGTGGCTACACCTTC.